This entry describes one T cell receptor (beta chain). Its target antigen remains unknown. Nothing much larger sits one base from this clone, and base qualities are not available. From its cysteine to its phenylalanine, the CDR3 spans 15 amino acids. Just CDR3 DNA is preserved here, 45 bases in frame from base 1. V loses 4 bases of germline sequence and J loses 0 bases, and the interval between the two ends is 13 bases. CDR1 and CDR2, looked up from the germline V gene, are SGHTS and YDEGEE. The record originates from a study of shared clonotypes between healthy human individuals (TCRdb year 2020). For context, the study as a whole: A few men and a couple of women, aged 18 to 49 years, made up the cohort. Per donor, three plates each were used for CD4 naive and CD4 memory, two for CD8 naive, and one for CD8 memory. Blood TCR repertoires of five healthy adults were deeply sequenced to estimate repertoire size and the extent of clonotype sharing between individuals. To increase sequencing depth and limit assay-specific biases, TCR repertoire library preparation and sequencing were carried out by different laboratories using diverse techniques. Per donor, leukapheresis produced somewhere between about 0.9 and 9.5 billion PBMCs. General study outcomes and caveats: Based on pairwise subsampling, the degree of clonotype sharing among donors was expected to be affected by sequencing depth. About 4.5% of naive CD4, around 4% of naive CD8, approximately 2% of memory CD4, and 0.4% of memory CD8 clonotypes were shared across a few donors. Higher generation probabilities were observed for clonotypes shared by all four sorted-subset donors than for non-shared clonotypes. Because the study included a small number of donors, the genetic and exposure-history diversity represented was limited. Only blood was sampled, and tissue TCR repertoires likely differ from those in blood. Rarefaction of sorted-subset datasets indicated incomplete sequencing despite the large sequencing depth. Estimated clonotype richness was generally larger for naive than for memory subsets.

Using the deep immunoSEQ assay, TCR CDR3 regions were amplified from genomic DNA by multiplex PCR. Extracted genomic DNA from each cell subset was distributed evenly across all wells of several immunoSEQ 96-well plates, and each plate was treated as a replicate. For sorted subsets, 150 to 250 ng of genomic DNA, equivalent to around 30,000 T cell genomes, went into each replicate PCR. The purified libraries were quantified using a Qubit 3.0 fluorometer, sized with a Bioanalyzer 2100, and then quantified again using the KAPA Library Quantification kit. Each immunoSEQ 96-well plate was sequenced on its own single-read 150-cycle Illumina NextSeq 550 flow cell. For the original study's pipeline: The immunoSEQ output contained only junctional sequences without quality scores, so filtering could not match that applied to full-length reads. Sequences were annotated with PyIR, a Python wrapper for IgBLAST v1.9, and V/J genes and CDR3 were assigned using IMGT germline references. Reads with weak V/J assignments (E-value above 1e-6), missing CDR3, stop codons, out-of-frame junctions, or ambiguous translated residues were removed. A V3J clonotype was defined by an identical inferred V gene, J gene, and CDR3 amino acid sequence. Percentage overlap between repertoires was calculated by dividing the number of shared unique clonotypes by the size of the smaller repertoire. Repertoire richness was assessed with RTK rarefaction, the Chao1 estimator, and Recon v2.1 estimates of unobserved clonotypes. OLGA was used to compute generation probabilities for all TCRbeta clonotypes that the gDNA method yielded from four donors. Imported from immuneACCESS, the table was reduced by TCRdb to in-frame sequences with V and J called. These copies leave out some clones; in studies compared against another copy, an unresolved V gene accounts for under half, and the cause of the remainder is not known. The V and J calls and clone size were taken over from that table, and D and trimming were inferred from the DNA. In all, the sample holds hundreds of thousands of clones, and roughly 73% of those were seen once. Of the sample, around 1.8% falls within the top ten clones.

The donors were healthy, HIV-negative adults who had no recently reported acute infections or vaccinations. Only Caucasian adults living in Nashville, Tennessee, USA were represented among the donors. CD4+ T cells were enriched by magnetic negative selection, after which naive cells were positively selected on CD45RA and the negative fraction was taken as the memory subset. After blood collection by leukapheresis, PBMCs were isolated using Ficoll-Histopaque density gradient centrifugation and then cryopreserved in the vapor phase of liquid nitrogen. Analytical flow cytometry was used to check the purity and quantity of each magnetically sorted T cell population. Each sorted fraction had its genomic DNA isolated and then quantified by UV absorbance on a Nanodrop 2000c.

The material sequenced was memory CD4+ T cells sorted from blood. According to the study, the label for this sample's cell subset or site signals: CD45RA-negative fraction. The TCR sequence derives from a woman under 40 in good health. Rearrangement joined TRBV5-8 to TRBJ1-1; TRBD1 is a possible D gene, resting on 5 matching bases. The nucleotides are TGTGCCAGCAGCCGAAAGACAGCTCTGAACACTGAAGCTTTCTTT. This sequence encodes CASSRKTALNTEAFF. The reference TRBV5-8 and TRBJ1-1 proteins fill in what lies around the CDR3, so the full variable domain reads EAGVTQSPTHLIKTRGQQATLRCSPISGHTSVYWYQQALGLGLQFLLWYDEGEERNRGNFPPRFSGRQFPNYSSELNVNALELEDSALYLCASSRKTALNTEAFFGQGTRLTVV.